This TCR beta chain was identified in a study of Ad26.COV2.S vaccination and SARS-CoV-2 variants. About the research overall: Participants got Ad26.COV2.S intramuscularly, once or twice 56 days apart.

Germline CDR1 MNHEY, CDR2 SVGEGT. Trimming took off 0 bases at V and 5 bases at J, with 18 bases between the two ends. This CDR3 has 17 amino acids. Produced via immunoSEQ multiplex PCR; TCRdb's table is partial and in-frame only. The sample gives some 480,000 clones, around 88% of which show up once; around 13% is in the top ten. Treatment given: some 20 received Ad26.COV2.S at low or high dose, single or two shots; roughly five received placebo; per-sample allocation not given. Sampling was performed 63 days after the first vaccine or placebo injection. The individual, an adult aged 18-55 years, was a donor in Boston. Concerning this clone: Antigen unknown.

Study findings and constraints: Reports say spike-specific CD8+ and CD4+ T cell responses covered substantial breadth after vaccination.

Sequenced material: peripheral blood, taken in a trial of Ad26.COV2.S vaccine versus placebo. The TCR comes from a person between 18 and 65 years old who received the Ad26.COV2.S COVID-19 vaccine or a placebo. The chain links TRBV6-2 or TRBV6-3 to TRBJ2-3, with D perhaps TRBD1 (6 bases). DNA for the CDR3: TGTGCCAGCAGTTACTCGGCACAGGGAGTCTCCAGAGATACGCAGTATTTT. This sequence encodes CASSYSAQGVSRDTQYF.